The sequence of this TCR beta chain was determined in a study of cytomegalovirus exposure and HLA in healthy donors. Study summary: An earlier analysis found 117 million unique TCR beta sequences from approximately 200 million T cells.

Germline V gene sequence: CDR1 SGHRS, CDR2 YFSETQ. This CDR3 contains 13 residues. The germline V and J ends were trimmed by 4 bases and 3 bases, with 11 bases remaining between them. The study ran its PCR with 60 Vbeta and 13 Jbeta primers. TCRdb's copy holds only in-frame clones and misses some; the assay was immunoSEQ multiplex PCR. Of more than 130,000 clones listed, around 73% are singletons. Participants comprised healthy donors of bone marrow. This clone showed up just a few times. The antigen is not known. Study-wide results and limits: It has been reported that TCR beta sequences accurately predicted the HLA-A and HLA-B alleles of most subjects. Later analysis showed TCR association rates varying by HLA locus, highest for DRB1 and lowest for HLA-C.

The sequenced material came from PBMCs. The genes are TRBV5-1 and TRBJ2-7, with a tentative D call TRBD2 (5 bases). The source is a human donor in good health. The CDR3 spells CASSPPGDYEQYF. CDR3 DNA: TGCGCCAGCAGCCCCCCCGGGGACTACGAGCAGTACTTC.